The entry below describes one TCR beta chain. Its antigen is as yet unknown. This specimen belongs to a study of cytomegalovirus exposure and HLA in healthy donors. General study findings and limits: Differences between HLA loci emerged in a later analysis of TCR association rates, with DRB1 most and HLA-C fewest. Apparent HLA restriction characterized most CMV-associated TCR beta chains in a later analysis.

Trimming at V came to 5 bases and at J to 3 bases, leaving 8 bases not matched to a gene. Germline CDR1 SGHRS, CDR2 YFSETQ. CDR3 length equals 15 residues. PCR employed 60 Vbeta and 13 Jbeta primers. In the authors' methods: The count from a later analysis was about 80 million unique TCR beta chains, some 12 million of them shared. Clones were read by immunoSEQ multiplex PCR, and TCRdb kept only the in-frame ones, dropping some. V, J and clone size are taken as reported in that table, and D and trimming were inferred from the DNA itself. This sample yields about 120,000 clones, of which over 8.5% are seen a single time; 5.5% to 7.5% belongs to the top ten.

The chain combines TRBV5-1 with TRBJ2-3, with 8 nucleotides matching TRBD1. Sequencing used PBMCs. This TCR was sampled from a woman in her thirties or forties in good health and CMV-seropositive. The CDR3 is CASREGRGQTDTQYF. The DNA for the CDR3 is TGCGCCAGCAGGGAGGGCAGGGGGCAAACAGATACGCAGTATTTT.